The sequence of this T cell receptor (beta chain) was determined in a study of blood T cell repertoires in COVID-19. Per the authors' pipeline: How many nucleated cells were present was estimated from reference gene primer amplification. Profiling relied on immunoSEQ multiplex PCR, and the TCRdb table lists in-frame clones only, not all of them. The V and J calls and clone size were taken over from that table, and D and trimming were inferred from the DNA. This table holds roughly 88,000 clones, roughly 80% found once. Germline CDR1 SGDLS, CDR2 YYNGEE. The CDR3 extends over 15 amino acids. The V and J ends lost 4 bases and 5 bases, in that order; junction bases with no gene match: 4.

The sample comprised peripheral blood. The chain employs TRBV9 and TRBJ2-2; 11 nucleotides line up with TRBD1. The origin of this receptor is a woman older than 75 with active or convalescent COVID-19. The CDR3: CASSLGQGATGELFF. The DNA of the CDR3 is TGTGCCAGCAGCCTCGGACAGGGGGCAACCGGGGAGCTGTTTTTT.